This T cell receptor beta chain was captured in a study of blood T cell repertoires in COVID-19. Overall study: PBMCs, B-cell-depleted T cells, or T cells provided the cDNA or gDNA that made up the material.

The table came from immunoSEQ multiplex PCR; TCRdb's copy has only in-frame clones and leaves some out. The table lists about 470,000 clones, roughly nine tenths of them singletons. The CDR3 loop spans 21 amino acids. Cohort 3 donors were reported recovered after two negative PCRs, clearance, or symptom resolution. The V call is TRBV21-1, the J call TRBJ1-4; the table's D call, TRBD1, has no DNA check behind it. TRBV21-1 is shown as a pseudogene. The material sequenced was PBMCs or T cells enriched from blood (not recorded which). The TCR was taken from a woman aged 18-29 years who had recovered from COVID-19. The CDR3 DNA follows: TGTGCCAGCAGCACACGCGGCCCGGGACGAGGGGGTAATGCAACTAATGAAAAACTGTTTTTT. Translating gives CASSTRGPGRGGNATNEKLFF.